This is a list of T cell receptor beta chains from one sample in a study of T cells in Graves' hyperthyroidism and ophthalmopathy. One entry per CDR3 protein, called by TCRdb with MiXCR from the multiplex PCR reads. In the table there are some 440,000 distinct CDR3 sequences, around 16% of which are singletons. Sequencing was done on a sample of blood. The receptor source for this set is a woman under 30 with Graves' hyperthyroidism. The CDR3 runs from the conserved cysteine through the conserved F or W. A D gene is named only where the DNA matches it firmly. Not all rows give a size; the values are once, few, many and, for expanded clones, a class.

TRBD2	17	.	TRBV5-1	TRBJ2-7	TGCGCCAGCAGCCCCTACCTTATGCTAGCGGGAGCAGGTGAGCAGTACTTC	CASSPYLMLAGAGEQYF
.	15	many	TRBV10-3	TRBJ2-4	TGTGCCATCAGTGAGTCTTGGGGGGCCAAAAACATTCAGTACTTC	CAISESWGAKNIQYF
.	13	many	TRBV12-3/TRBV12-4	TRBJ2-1	TGTGCCAGCAGTTTAAACTCGGACCATGAGCAGTTCTTC	CASSLNSDHEQFF
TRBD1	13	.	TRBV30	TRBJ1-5	TGTGCCTGGAGAGGTCAGGGGGATCAGCCCCAGCATTTT	CAWRGQGDQPQHF
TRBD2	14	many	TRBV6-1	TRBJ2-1	TGTGCCAGCAGTGTATCATCCCGGGGGGATGAGCAGTTCTTC	CASSVSSRGDEQFF
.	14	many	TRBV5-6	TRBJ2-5	TGTGCCAGCAGCTTGTGGACGCCCCGGGAGACCCAGTACTTC	CASSLWTPRETQYF
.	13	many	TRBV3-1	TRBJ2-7	TGTGCCAGCAGCCAGTACACAGCGAACGAGCAGTACTTC	CASSQYTANEQYF
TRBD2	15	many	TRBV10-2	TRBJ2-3	TGCGCCAGCAGTGACGGAGTAGCGGGAGTAGATACGCAGTATTTT	CASSDGVAGVDTQYF
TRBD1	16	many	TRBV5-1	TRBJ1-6	TGCGCCAGCAGCTTGTCCCCACAGGGGCGGAATTCACCCCTCCACTTT	CASSLSPQGRNSPLHF
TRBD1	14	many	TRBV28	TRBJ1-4	TGTGCCAGCAGGTTAGGGGGCCAAAATGAAAAACTGTTTTTT	CASRLGGQNEKLFF
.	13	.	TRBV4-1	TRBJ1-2	TGCGCCAGCAGCCCCCTGGGGAGCGGTGGCTACACCTTC	CASSPLGSGGYTF
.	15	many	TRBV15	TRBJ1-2	TGTGCCGCTATGTCTTCGACAGATCTTAACTATGGCTACACCTTC	CAAMSSTDLNYGYTF
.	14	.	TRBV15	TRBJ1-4	TGTGCCACCAGGGCCGAGCGGCTGCCGGGAAAACTGTTTTTT	CATRAERLPGKLFF
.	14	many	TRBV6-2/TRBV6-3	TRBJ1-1	TGTGCCAGCATCCGAGGAGGGGCGAGCACTGAAGCTTTCTTT	CASIRGGASTEAFF
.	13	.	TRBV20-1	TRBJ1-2	TGCAGTGCTAGGCCCGGGACCGCCTATGGCTACACCTTC	CSARPGTAYGYTF
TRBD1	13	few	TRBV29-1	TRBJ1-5	TGCAGCGTTGAAGCAGACAGGGGGCAGCCCCAGCATTTT	CSVEADRGQPQHF
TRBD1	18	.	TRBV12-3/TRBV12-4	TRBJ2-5	TGTGCCAGCAGTTCGGCCGGGACAGGGGGCCGAAAACGAGAGACCCAGTACTTC	CASSSAGTGGRKRETQYF
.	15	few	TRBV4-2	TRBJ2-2	TGTGCCAGCAGCCGATCGGGGGCGGGCACCGGGGAGCTGTTTTTT	CASSRSGAGTGELFF
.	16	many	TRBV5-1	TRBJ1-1	TGCGCCAGCAGCTTTAATCGGCCAGGCCAGAACACTGAAGCTTTCTTT	CASSFNRPGQNTEAFF
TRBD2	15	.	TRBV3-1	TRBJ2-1	TGTGCCAGCAGCCAAGAGAAGCGGGAATTGACTGAGCAGTTCTTC	CASSQEKRELTEQFF